Described below is a single T cell receptor (beta chain) sequence and its context. The antigen it binds to is not known. Base qualities were left out, and no much larger clone turns up one base away. This sample stems from a study of T cell changes during pregnancy in multiple sclerosis (dated by TCRdb to the late 2010s). About the full investigation: The study looked at changes in the T cell repertoire across pregnancy in women with multiple sclerosis.

Receptor libraries were prepared by the immunoSEQ multiplex PCR assay. TCRdb carries this immuneACCESS record with in-frame sequences only. Its versions omit some clonotypes, under half of them owing to an unresolved V gene in the studies checked, with the rest unexplained. Within this sample are tens of thousands of clones, with around 90% of them counted one time only. Of the sample, over 3.5% is held by the ten largest clones. Clipping removes 4 bases from V and 5 bases from J, with 11 as the unmatched junction base count. According to the germline V gene (reference sequence), CDR1 reads SEHNR and CDR2 reads FQNEAQ. The CDR3 has 16 amino acids, counting the end cysteine and phenylalanine. The CDR3 DNA has 48 bases and is translated from base 1.

The sequence derives from a female donor in good health, enrolled as a control in a pregnancy study. The source material was peripheral blood, sampled after pregnancy. Recombination connected TRBV7-9 to TRBJ2-3, with 8 central nucleotides matching TRBD2. The DNA sequence follows: TGTGCCAGCAGCTCGTTAACGGGGGGGCCGGGAGATACGCAGTATTTT. Its translation reads: CASSSLTGGPGDTQYF.